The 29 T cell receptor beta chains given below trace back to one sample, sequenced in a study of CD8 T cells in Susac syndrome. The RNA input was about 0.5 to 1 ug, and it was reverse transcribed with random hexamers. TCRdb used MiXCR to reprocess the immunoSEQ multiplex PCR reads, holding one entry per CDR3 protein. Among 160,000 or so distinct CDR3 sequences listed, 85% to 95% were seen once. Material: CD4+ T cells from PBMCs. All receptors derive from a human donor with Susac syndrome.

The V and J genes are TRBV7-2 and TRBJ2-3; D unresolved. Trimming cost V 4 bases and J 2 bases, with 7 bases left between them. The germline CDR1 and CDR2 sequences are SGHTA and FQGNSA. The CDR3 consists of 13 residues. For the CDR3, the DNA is TGTGCCAGCAGCTACACTCCCACAGATACGCAGTATTTT. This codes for CASSYTPTDTQYF.

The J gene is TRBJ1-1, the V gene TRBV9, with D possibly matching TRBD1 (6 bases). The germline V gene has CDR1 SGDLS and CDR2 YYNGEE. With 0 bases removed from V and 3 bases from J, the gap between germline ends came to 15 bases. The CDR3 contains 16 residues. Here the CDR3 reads CASSVGPSGADTEAFF. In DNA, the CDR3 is TGTGCCAGCAGCGTAGGACCATCAGGGGCGGACACTGAAGCTTTCTTT.

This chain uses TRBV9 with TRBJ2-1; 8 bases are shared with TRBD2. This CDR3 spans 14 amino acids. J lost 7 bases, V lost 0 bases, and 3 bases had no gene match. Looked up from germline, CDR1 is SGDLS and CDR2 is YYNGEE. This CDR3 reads CASSVAGGGNEQFF. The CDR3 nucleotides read TGTGCCAGCAGCGTAGCGGGAGGGGGAAATGAGCAGTTCTTC.

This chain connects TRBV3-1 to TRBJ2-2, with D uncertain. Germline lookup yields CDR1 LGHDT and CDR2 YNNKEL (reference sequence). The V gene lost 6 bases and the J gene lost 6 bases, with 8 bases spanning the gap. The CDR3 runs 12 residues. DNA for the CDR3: TGTGCCAGCAGTCGCAACCCCGGGGAGCTGTTTTTT. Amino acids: CASSRNPGELFF. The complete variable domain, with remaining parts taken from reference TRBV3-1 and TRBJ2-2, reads DTAVSQTPKYLVTQMGNDKSIKCEQNLGHDTMYWYKQDSKKFLKIMFSYNNKELIINETVPNRFSPKSPDKAHLNLHINSLELGDSAVYFCASSRNPGELFFGEGSRLTVL.

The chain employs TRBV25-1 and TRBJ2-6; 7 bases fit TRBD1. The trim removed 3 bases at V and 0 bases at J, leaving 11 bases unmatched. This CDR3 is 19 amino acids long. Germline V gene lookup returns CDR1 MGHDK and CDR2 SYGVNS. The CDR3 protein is CASSDHYGTADSGANVLTF. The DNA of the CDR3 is TGTGCCAGCAGTGACCACTACGGGACAGCCGACTCTGGGGCCAACGTCCTGACTTTC.

This chain's CDR3 is CASSLAQGASNSPLHF. The CDR3 DNA is TGCGCCAGCAGCTTGGCTCAGGGGGCAAGTAATTCACCCCTCCACTTT. The J gene is TRBJ1-6, the V gene TRBV5-1, with 8 bases aligning to TRBD1. Trimming cost V 0 bases and J 6 bases; bases outside gene matches: 5. Germline V gene sequence: CDR1 SGHRS, CDR2 YFSETQ. The CDR3 has 16 amino acids.

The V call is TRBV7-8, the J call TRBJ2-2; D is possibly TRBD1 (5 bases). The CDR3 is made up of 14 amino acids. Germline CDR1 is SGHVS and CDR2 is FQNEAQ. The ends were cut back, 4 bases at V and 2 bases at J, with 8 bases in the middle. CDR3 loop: CASSWTRNTGELFF. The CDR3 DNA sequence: TGTGCCAGCAGCTGGACACGTAACACCGGGGAGCTGTTTTTT.

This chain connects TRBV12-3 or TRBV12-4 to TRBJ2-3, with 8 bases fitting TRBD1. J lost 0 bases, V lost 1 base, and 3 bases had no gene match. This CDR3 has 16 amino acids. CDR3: CASSLGTGRSTDTQYF. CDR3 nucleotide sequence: TGTGCCAGCAGTTTAGGGACAGGGCGTAGCACAGATACGCAGTATTTT.

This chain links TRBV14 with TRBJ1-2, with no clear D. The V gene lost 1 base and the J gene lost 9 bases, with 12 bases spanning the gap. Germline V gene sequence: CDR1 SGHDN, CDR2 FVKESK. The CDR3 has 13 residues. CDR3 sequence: CASSQGLGRSYTF. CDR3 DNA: TGTGCCAGCAGCCAAGGATTAGGACGGAGCTACACCTTC.

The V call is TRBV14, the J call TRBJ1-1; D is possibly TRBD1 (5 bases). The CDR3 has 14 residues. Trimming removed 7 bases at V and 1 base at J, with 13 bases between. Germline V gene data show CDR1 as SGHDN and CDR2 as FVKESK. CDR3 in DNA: TGTGCCAGCAAAGTTTCAGGGCGGAACACTGAAGCTTTCTTT. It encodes CASKVSGRNTEAFF. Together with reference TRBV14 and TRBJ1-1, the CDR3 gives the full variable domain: EAGVTQFPSHSVIEKGQTVTLRCDPISGHDNLYWYRRVMGKEIKFLLHFVKESKQDESGMPNNRFLAERTGGTYSTLKVQPAELEDSGVYFCASKVSGRNTEAFFGQGTRLTVV.

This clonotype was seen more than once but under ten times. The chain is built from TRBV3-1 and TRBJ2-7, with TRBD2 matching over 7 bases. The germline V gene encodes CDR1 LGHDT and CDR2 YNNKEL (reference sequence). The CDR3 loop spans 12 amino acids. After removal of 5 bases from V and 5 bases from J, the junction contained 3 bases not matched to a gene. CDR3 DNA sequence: TGTGCCAGCAGCACCGGGGGGAACGAGCAGTACTTC. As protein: CASSTGGNEQYF.

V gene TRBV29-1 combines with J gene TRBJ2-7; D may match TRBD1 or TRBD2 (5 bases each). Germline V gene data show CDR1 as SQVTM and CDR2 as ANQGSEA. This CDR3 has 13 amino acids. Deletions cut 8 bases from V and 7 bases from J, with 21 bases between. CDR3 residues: CSTRGPGPGEQYF. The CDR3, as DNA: TGCAGCACCCGTGGCCCGGGACCCGGGGAGCAGTACTTC.

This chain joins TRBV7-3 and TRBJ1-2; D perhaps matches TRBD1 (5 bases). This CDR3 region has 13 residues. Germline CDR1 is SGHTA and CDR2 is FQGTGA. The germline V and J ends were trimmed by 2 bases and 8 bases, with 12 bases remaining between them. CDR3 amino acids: CASSLRAGTGYTF. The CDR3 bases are TGTGCCAGCAGCTTACGGGCAGGGACGGGCTACACCTTC.

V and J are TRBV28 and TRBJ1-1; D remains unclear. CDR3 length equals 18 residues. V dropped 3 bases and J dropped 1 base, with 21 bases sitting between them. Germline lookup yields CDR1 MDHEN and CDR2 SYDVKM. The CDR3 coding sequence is TGTGCCAGCAGTTTCACCAGGTTTACCCGTGGCCCGAACACTGAAGCTTTCTTT. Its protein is CASSFTRFTRGPNTEAFF.

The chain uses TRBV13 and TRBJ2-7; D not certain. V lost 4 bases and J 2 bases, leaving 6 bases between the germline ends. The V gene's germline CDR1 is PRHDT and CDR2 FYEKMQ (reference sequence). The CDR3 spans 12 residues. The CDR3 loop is CASSSKTYEQYF. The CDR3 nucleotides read TGTGCCAGCAGCTCGAAGACCTACGAGCAGTACTTC.

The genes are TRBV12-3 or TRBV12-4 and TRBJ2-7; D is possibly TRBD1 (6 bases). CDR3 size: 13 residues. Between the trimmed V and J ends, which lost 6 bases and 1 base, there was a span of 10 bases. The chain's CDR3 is CASRRDNSYEQYF. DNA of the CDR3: TGTGCCAGCAGACGGGACAATTCCTACGAGCAGTACTTC.

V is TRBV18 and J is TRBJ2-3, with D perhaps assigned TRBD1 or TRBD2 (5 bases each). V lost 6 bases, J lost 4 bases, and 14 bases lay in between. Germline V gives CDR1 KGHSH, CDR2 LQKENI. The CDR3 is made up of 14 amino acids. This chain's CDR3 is CASSGTTKADTQYF. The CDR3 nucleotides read TGTGCCAGCTCCGGGACCACGAAGGCAGATACGCAGTATTTT.

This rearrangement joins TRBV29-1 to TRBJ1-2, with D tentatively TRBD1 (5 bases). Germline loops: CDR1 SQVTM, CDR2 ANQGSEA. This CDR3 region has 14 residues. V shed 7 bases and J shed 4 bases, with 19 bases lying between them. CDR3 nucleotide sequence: TGCAGCGCACCTCAAGGGGCAGGGCTCTATGGCTACACCTTC. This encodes CSAPQGAGLYGYTF.

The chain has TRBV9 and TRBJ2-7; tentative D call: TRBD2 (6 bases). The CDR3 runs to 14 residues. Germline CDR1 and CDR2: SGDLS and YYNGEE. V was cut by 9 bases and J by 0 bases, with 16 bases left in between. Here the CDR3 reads CAIDNTGGSYEQYF. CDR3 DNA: TGTGCCATCGACAACACCGGGGGCTCCTACGAGCAGTACTTC.

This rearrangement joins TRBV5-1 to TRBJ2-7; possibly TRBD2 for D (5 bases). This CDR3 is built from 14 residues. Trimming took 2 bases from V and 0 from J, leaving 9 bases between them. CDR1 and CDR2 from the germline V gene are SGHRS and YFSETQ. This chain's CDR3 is CASSLSGSSYEQYF. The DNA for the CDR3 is TGCGCCAGCAGCTTATCGGGGAGCTCCTACGAGCAGTACTTC.

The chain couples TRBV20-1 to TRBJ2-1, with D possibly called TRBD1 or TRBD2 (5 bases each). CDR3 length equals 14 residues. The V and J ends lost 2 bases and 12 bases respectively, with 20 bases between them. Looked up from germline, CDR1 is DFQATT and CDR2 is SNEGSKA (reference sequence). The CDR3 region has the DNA TGCAGTGCTAGAAGGGACGTGGCACCCGGTTGGCAGTTCTTC. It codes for CSARRDVAPGWQFF.

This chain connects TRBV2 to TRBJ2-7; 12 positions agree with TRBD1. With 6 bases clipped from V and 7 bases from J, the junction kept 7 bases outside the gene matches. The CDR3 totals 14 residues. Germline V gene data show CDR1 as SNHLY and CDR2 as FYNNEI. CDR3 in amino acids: CASRRDRGRGEQYF. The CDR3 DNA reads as TGTGCCAGCAGAAGGGACAGGGGGCGTGGGGAGCAGTACTTC. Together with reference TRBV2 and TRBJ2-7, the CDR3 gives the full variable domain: EPEVTQTPSHQVTQMGQEVILRCVPISNHLYFYWYRQILGQKVEFLVSFYNNEISEKSEIFDDQFSVERPDGSNFTLKIRSTKLEDSAMYFCASRRDRGRGEQYFGPGTRLTVT.

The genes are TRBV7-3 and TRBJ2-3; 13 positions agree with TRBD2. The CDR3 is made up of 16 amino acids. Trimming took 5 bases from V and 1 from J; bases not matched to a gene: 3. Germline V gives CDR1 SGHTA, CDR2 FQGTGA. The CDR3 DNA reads TGTGCCAGCAGCCGAGGACTAGCGGGAGGCACAGATACGCAGTATTTT. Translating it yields CASSRGLAGGTDTQYF.

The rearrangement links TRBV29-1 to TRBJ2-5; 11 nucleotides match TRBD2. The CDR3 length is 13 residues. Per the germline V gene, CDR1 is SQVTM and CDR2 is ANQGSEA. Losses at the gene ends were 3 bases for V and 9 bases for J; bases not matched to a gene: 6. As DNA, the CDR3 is TGCAGCGTTGAGCCTAGCGGGGGGTTCGCCCAGTACTTC. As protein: CSVEPSGGFAQYF.

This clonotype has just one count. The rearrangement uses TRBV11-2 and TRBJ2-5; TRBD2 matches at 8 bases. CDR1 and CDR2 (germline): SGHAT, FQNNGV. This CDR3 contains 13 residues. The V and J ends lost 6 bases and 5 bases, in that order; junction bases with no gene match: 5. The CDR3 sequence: CASRDGGAETQYF. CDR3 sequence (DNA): TGTGCCAGCAGGGACGGGGGGGCGGAGACCCAGTACTTC.

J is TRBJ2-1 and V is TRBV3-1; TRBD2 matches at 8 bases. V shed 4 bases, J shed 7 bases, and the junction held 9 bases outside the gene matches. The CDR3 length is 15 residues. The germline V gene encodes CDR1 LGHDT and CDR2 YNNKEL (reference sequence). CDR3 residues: CASSLTGGNRNEQFF. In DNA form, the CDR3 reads TGTGCCAGCAGCCTAACGGGGGGGAATCGGAATGAGCAGTTCTTC.

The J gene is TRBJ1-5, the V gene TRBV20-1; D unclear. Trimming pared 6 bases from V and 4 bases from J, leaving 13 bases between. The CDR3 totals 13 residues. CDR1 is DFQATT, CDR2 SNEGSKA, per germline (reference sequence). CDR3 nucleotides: TGCAGTGCCCCGCGGGCAAATAATCAGCCCCAGCATTTT. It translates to CSAPRANNQPQHF.

The CDR3 loop is CASSSSHGYTF. CDR3 coding DNA: TGTGCCAGCAGCTCGTCCCATGGCTACACCTTC. The chain uses TRBV5-6 and TRBJ1-2; D is uncertain. The V end lost 3 bases, the J end lost 6 bases, and 6 bases lay between the germline ends. Germline V lookup: CDR1 SGHDT, CDR2 YYEEEE. The CDR3 extends over 11 amino acids.

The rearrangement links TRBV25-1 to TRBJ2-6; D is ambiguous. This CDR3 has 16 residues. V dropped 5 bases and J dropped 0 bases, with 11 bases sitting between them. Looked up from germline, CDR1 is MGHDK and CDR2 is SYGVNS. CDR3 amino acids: CASSNQAVSGANVLTF. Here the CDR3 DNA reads TGTGCCAGCAGTAATCAGGCCGTCTCTGGGGCCAACGTCCTGACTTTC.